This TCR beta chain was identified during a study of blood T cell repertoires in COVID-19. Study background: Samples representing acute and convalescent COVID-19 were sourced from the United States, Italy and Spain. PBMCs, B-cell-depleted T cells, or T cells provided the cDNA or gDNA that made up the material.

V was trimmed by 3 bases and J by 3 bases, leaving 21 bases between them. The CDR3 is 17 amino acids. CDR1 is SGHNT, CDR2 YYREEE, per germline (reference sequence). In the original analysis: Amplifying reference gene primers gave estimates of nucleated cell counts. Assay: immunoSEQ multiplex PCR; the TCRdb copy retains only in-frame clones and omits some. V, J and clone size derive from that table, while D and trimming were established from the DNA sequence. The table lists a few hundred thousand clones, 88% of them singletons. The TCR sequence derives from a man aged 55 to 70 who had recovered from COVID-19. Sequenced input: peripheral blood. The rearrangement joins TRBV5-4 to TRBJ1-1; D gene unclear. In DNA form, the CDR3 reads TGTGCCAGCAGCTCGATTCGCCTGACATTGCCAGACACTGAAGCTTTCTTT. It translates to CASSSIRLTLPDTEAFF.